The T cell receptor (beta chain) under discussion was sequenced for a study of blood T cell repertoires in COVID-19. At the level of the study: Whether acute or convalescent, the COVID-19 samples came from the United States, Italy and Spain. T cells, B-cell-depleted T cells, or PBMCs supplied cDNA or gDNA.

V lost 6 bases and J lost 7, with 18 bases in between. CDR3 size: 15 residues. Germline values: CDR1 LNHDA, CDR2 SQIVND (reference sequence). In the study's own analysis: Nucleated cell number was recorded as an estimate derived from reference gene primer amplification. The data were produced by immunoSEQ multiplex PCR, yet TCRdb's version contains in-frame clones alone and is incomplete. The V and J calls and the clone size are those of that table, but D and trimming were determined from the DNA. This sample carries roughly 70,000 clones, approximately 80% of them seen once, and the ten largest clones take 4.8%.

The V and J genes are TRBV19 and TRBJ2-2; D possibly corresponds to TRBD1 (6 bases). The receptor was derived from a woman aged 80 or older with active or convalescent COVID-19. Sequencing used peripheral blood. The CDR3 protein is CASRVPGAPHGELFF. The CDR3 DNA is TGTGCCAGTAGGGTGCCAGGGGCCCCCCACGGGGAGCTGTTTTTT.